Below, 20 T cell receptor beta chains from the same sample are listed, as sequenced in a study of cytomegalovirus exposure and HLA in healthy donors. Libraries were prepared by immunoSEQ multiplex PCR; TCRdb keeps only in-frame clonotypes and omits some of them. This sample has around 99,000 clones, with 88% found just once. Sequenced input: PBMCs. Receptors originate from a woman in her late teens or twenties in good health and CMV-seronegative.

The chain links TRBV27 to TRBJ2-5, with D perhaps matching TRBD1 (5 bases). This CDR3 region has 11 residues. The V gene's germline CDR1 is MNHEY and CDR2 SMNVEV (reference sequence). Trimming stripped 7 bases from V and 4 bases from J, with 7 bases between. The CDR3 DNA reads as TGTGCCAGCATCCAGGGAGAGACCCAGTACTTC. Protein product: CASIQGETQYF.

This rearrangement joins TRBV15 to TRBJ2-1; D perhaps matches TRBD2 (6 bases). CDR3 length equals 18 residues. Between the trimmed V and J ends, which lost 0 bases and 0 bases, there was a span of 15 bases. CDR1 LNHNV and CDR2 YYDKDF come from the germline V gene (reference sequence). Here the CDR3 reads CATSRDVGSPISYNEQFF. Written as DNA, the CDR3 is TGTGCCACCAGCAGAGACGTCGGGAGCCCGATCTCCTACAATGAGCAGTTCTTC.

The genes are TRBV4-2 and TRBJ2-5; TRBD2 is a possible D gene (6 bases). Looked up from germline, CDR1 is LGHNA and CDR2 is YNFKEQ. Trimming stripped 1 base from V and 13 bases from J, with 10 bases between. The CDR3 is made up of 11 amino acids. The CDR3 sequence is CASSQGGITYF. Here the CDR3 DNA reads TGTGCCAGCAGCCAAGGCGGGATAACGTACTTC.

V is TRBV28 and J is TRBJ2-1, with 13 bases fitting TRBD2. Germline-derived CDR1 and CDR2 are MDHEN and SYDVKM. There are 17 residues in the CDR3. Losses at the gene ends were 5 bases for V and 9 bases for J; bases not matched to a gene: 13. The CDR3 loop is CASSPRSGLAGFVEQFF. The CDR3, as DNA: TGTGCCAGCAGTCCCCGATCGGGACTAGCGGGATTTGTTGAGCAGTTCTTC.

This chain links TRBV29-1 with TRBJ2-2; 9 nucleotides match TRBD1. Per the germline V gene, CDR1 is SQVTM and CDR2 is ANQGSEA. This CDR3 has 14 residues. Germline trimming cut 7 bases from V and 4 bases from J; bases unmatched to any gene: 7. CDR3 amino acids: CSASTGGGTGELFF. DNA of the CDR3: TGCAGCGCTAGTACAGGGGGCGGCACCGGGGAGCTGTTTTTT.

V usage is TRBV7-9 and J usage is TRBJ1-1, with TRBD1 matching over 12 bases. The germline V gene encodes CDR1 SEHNR and CDR2 FQNEAQ (reference sequence). The J segment lost 5 bases and the V segment lost 0 bases, leaving 1 base of the junction unmatched. The CDR3 extends over 15 amino acids. The CDR3 loop reads CASSLAGQGATEAFF. In DNA form, the CDR3 reads TGTGCCAGCAGCTTAGCGGGACAGGGGGCTACTGAAGCTTTCTTT.

The chain employs TRBV4-3 and TRBJ1-1; D gene unclear. Trimming removed 5 bases from V and 1 base from J, with 20 bases in between. CDR3 length: 17 amino acids. Germline values: CDR1 LGHNA, CDR2 YSLEER. The CDR3 nucleotides read TGCGCCAGCAGCGAAAGCCGAGTTTCGGGTTGGAACACTGAAGCTTTCTTT. This translates into CASSESRVSGWNTEAFF.

DNA of the CDR3: TGTGCCAGCAGTGAAAGCGACACAGATACGCAGTATTTT. This gives the protein CASSESDTDTQYF. The chain is built from TRBV6-4 and TRBJ2-3, with D hard to call. V was trimmed by 3 bases and J by 2 bases, leaving 6 bases between them. This CDR3 is built from 13 residues. Germline V gives CDR1 MRHNA, CDR2 SNTAGT.

V usage is TRBV28 and J usage is TRBJ1-2; D perhaps matches TRBD1 (5 bases). The CDR3 has 16 residues. V was shortened by 5 bases and J by 8 bases, with 24 bases between the two germline ends. Germline CDR1 reads MDHEN; CDR2 reads SYDVKM. CDR3 bases: TGTGCCAGCAGTGGGGGGTGGGGAGGAGGCGATTCGGGCTACACCTTC. The encoded protein is CASSGGWGGGDSGYTF.

The chain couples TRBV2 to TRBJ2-3, with 9 bases identical to TRBD2. The CDR3 is 16 amino acids. V was pared by 6 bases and J by 6 bases, with 13 bases of the junction left unmatched. CDR1 and CDR2 from the germline V gene are SNHLY and FYNNEI. The DNA for the CDR3 is TGTGCCAGCAGCCCTAGGAGGCGGGGGGGATTGGATACGCAGTATTTT. It codes for CASSPRRRGGLDTQYF.

The chain recombines TRBV7-2 with TRBJ2-3; D might be TRBD2 (6 bases). In germline, CDR1 is SGHTA, CDR2 FQGNSA. V lost 5 bases and J 0 bases, leaving 12 bases between the germline ends. The CDR3 is 15 amino acids. The CDR3 nucleotides are TGTGCCAGCAGCCCGAGGAGGGGAAGCACAGATACGCAGTATTTT. Residues: CASSPRRGSTDTQYF.

In its sample, this clone was seen once. The gene calls are TRBV28 and TRBJ1-4, with D perhaps matching TRBD1 (5 bases). Germline V lookup: CDR1 MDHEN, CDR2 SYDVKM. V gave up 10 bases and J gave up 6 bases, with 12 bases separating them. The CDR3 totals 12 residues. CDR3 nucleotide sequence: TGTGCCATCAGGGAGGGTCATGAAAAACTGTTTTTT. It specifies CAIREGHEKLFF.

The chain combines TRBV6-5 with TRBJ2-1, with TRBD2 as a possible D gene (6 bases). CDR3 size: 14 residues. Trimming left V 1 base short and J 3 bases short, with 7 bases between. Germline values: CDR1 MNHEY, CDR2 SVGAGI. This CDR3 is CASSYLADYNEQFF. CDR3 DNA: TGTGCCAGCAGTTACTTAGCGGACTACAATGAGCAGTTCTTC.

V usage is TRBV28 and J usage is TRBJ2-1; 14 bases map to TRBD2. Germline assignment: CDR1 MDHEN and CDR2 SYDVKM. This CDR3 comprises 15 residues. J was trimmed by 9 bases and V by 6 bases; bases with no gene match: 7. In DNA, the CDR3 is TGTGCCAGCAGCCCAGGGACTAGCGGGAGTACTGAGCAGTTCTTC. This codes for CASSPGTSGSTEQFF.

This clone was seen a handful of times. J is TRBJ2-1 and V is TRBV11-2; D perhaps matches TRBD1 (5 bases). The CDR3 totals 18 residues. Germline assignment: CDR1 SGHAT and CDR2 FQNNGV. V was pared by 1 base and J by 2 bases, with 18 bases between. This CDR3 reads CASSLVSAGPTAYNEQFF. CDR3 DNA: TGTGCCAGCAGCTTAGTGTCCGCAGGGCCTACCGCCTACAATGAGCAGTTCTTC.

The chain has TRBV10-2 and TRBJ2-7; D perhaps matches TRBD2 (6 bases). V lost 3 bases and J lost 2, with 14 bases in between. Germline CDR1 reads WSHSY; CDR2 reads SAAADI. CDR3 length equals 15 residues. DNA for the CDR3: TGCGCCAGCAGTGATTACGGGTCGGGGGCCTACGAGCAGTACTTC. This encodes CASSDYGSGAYEQYF.

The chain combines TRBV2 with TRBJ1-1; the D gene is possibly TRBD1 (6 bases). V was cut by 6 bases and J by 4 bases, with 12 bases left in between. The CDR3 consists of 13 residues. Germline loops: CDR1 SNHLY, CDR2 FYNNEI. CDR3 sequence: CASSGQLRTEAFF. The CDR3 DNA reads as TGTGCCAGCAGCGGACAGCTCCGCACTGAAGCTTTCTTT.

The rearrangement links TRBV30 to TRBJ1-2; D is unclear. The CDR3 extends over 15 amino acids. Germline CDR1 and CDR2: GTSNPN and SVGIG (reference sequence). The V end was cut by 2 bases, the J end by 3 bases, with 16 bases between. The CDR3 spells CAWSPAGKWHYGYTF. CDR3 sequence (DNA): TGTGCCTGGAGTCCCGCAGGAAAGTGGCACTATGGCTACACCTTC.

The genes are TRBV11-3 and TRBJ1-1, with D tentatively TRBD1 (5 bases). V was clipped by 1 base and J by 3 bases, with 12 bases between them. The CDR3 totals 15 residues. From germline, CDR1 is SGHNT and CDR2 YENEEA. CDR3 residues: CASSLGRGGDTEAFF. The DNA for the CDR3 is TGTGCCAGCAGCTTAGGACGGGGCGGGGACACTGAAGCTTTCTTT.

This chain uses TRBV5-6 with TRBJ2-1, with D unclear. Deletions cut 2 bases from V and 7 bases from J, with 7 bases between. Germline V gives CDR1 SGHDT, CDR2 YYEEEE. The CDR3 consists of 12 residues. The CDR3 loop reads CASSFPLNEQFF. The CDR3 region has the DNA TGTGCCAGCAGCTTTCCCTTGAATGAGCAGTTCTTC.